Following are 5 T cell receptor beta chains from one sample sequenced in a study of technical replicates of blood from a handful of donors. Clones were sequenced by immunoSEQ multiplex PCR, and TCRdb holds only the in-frame ones, with some missing. Of around 100,000 clones detected, 96% appear once; the ten largest clones hold roughly 0.21%. Sequencing was carried out using T cells isolated from PBMCs. Receptors were obtained from a human donor in good health.

The chain combines TRBV2 with TRBJ1-1; no reliable D call. Germline V gene sequence: CDR1 SNHLY, CDR2 FYNNEI. The CDR3 runs to 14 residues. V lost 6 bases and J lost 3, with 14 bases in between. The DNA for the CDR3 is TGTGCCAGCAGGGCACCCTCCGGGGACACTGAAGCTTTCTTT. Protein product: CASRAPSGDTEAFF.

The chain joins TRBV18 to TRBJ1-1; D is possibly TRBD1 (5 bases). Germline V gene sequence: CDR1 KGHSH, CDR2 LQKENI. Deletions cut 4 bases from V and 7 bases from J, with 19 bases between. The CDR3 is 15 amino acids. The CDR3 bases are TGTGCCAGCTCACGGGGCCAGATGGCGTTGGGTGAAGCTTTCTTT. Amino acid sequence: CASSRGQMALGEAFF.

The chain is built from TRBV5-6 and TRBJ2-7; 11 nucleotides align to TRBD1. J lost 4 bases, V lost 4 bases, and 10 bases had no gene match. The CDR3 extends over 16 amino acids. Germline CDR1 reads SGHDT; CDR2 reads YYEEEE. The CDR3 loop reads CASSPNRDRGLYEQYF. CDR3 nucleotides: TGTGCCAGCAGCCCGAACCGGGACAGGGGGTTGTACGAGCAGTACTTC. Based on the CDR3 plus reference TRBV5-6 and TRBJ2-7, the full variable domain is DAGVTQSPTHLIKTRGQQVTLRCSPKSGHDTVSWYQQALGQGPQFIFQYYEEEERQRGNFPDRFSGHQFPNYSSELNVNALLLGDSALYLCASSPNRDRGLYEQYFGPGTRLTVT.

The genes are TRBV19 and TRBJ2-1; D remains ambiguous. This CDR3 region has 15 residues. Germline V gives CDR1 LNHDA, CDR2 SQIVND (reference sequence). Trimming stripped 3 bases from V and 3 bases from J, with 12 bases between. The CDR3 spells CASSIRPGNYNEQFF. The CDR3, as DNA: TGTGCCAGTAGTATTAGGCCAGGAAACTACAATGAGCAGTTCTTC.

The V and J genes are TRBV5-4 and TRBJ2-6; the D gene is possibly TRBD1 (7 bases). The CDR3 sequence is 17 residues long. Deletions cut 0 bases from V and 4 bases from J, with 14 bases between. CDR1 and CDR2 (germline): SGHNT, YYREEE (reference sequence). The CDR3 is CASSLAGGIYGANVLTF. The CDR3 bases are TGTGCCAGCAGCTTGGCAGGGGGGATTTACGGGGCCAACGTCCTGACTTTC.